What follows are 26 T cell receptor beta chains derived from one specimen sequenced in a study of memory CD4+ T cells and cytomegalovirus serostatus. Single viable CD3+CD4+CD8-CD45RO+ cells were sorted as the memory CD4+ T cells. Clones were read by immunoSEQ multiplex PCR, and TCRdb kept only the in-frame ones, dropping some. The sample has over 75,000 clones, around 80% seen once. What was sequenced was memory CD4+ T cells from blood. The receptors originated from an adult in good health and CMV-seropositive.

This chain connects TRBV28 to TRBJ2-2; D unclear. The CDR3 contains 13 residues. Germline V lookup: CDR1 MDHEN, CDR2 SYDVKM. The V end was cut by 6 bases, the J end by 2 bases, with 7 bases between. This CDR3 is CASSTLNTGELFF. In DNA, the CDR3 is TGTGCCAGCAGCACGTTAAACACCGGGGAGCTGTTTTTT.

This clone was detected only a few times. The chain has TRBV19 and TRBJ1-1, with D tentatively TRBD1 (5 bases). The CDR3 contains 12 residues. V was clipped by 1 base and J by 10 bases, with 10 bases between them. CDR1 and CDR2 (germline): LNHDA, SQIVND (reference sequence). The CDR3 loop reads CASSIARGGAFF. The DNA of the CDR3 is TGTGCCAGTAGTATAGCCCGGGGGGGAGCTTTCTTT.

As to this clone: Other DNA sequences in the same sample also yield this CDR3. The gene calls are TRBV4-2 and TRBJ2-1, with 7 bases aligning to TRBD2. CDR1 LGHNA and CDR2 YNFKEQ come from the germline V gene. CDR3 size: 16 residues. Losses at the gene ends were 0 bases for V and 5 bases for J; bases not matched to a gene: 7. Here the CDR3 reads CASSQDGSGDDNEQFF. CDR3 bases: TGTGCCAGCAGCCAAGATGGCAGCGGGGACGACAATGAGCAGTTCTTC.

This clone showed up just once. The chain couples TRBV7-3 to TRBJ1-2; D unclear. Germline assignment: CDR1 SGHTA and CDR2 FQGTGA. CDR3 length: 13 residues. The V end lost 2 bases, the J end lost 6 bases, and 10 bases lay between the germline ends. CDR3: CASSLGWGNGYTF. The DNA for the CDR3 is TGTGCCAGCAGCTTAGGCTGGGGAAATGGCTACACCTTC.

The gene calls are TRBV10-2 and TRBJ1-1, with 7 positions matching TRBD1. Germline CDR1 reads WSHSY; CDR2 reads SAAADI. V shed 4 bases, J shed 6 bases, and the junction held 5 bases outside the gene matches. The CDR3 is 13 residues long. The CDR3 DNA reads as TGCGCCAGCAGTGCACAGGGGAGGGCTGAAGCTTTCTTT. Its protein is CASSAQGRAEAFF.

The V gene is TRBV29-1, the J gene TRBJ2-1; 14 bases are a match to TRBD2. Germline V lookup: CDR1 SQVTM, CDR2 ANQGSEA. This CDR3 comprises 14 residues. The ends lost 4 bases at V and 8 bases at J; junction bases unmatched: 4. The CDR3 DNA sequence: TGCAGCGTTGGGACTAGCGGGAGGTGGGATGAGCAGTTCTTC. Protein sequence: CSVGTSGRWDEQFF.

V is TRBV28 and J is TRBJ2-1; D is ambiguous. Germline assignment: CDR1 MDHEN and CDR2 SYDVKM. This CDR3 has 13 amino acids. V was clipped by 4 bases and J by 0 bases, with 4 bases between them. Here the CDR3 reads CASSSSSYNEQFF. The CDR3 nucleotides are TGTGCCAGCAGTTCTAGCTCCTACAATGAGCAGTTCTTC.

J is TRBJ1-2 and V is TRBV7-2, with TRBD1 matching 7 bases. This CDR3 has 16 residues. Germline V gene sequence: CDR1 SGHTA, CDR2 FQGNSA. J lost 4 bases, V lost 0 bases, and 8 bases had no gene match. The CDR3: CASSLAAGGLVYGYTF. Written as DNA, the CDR3 is TGTGCCAGCAGCTTAGCGGCAGGGGGGCTCGTCTATGGCTACACCTTC.

This clone was seen once. The chain couples TRBV6-5 to TRBJ1-5, with TRBD1 matching over 8 bases. The CDR3 is 14 residues long. Trimming cost V 7 bases and J 2 bases; bases outside gene matches: 4. Germline V gene lookup returns CDR1 MNHEY and CDR2 SVGAGI. The CDR3 here is CASKPGQGNQPQHF. CDR3 sequence (DNA): TGTGCCAGCAAGCCGGGACAGGGCAATCAGCCCCAGCATTTT.

This clone was observed a handful of times. The chain couples TRBV10-3 to TRBJ2-2; D is unresolved. Trimming pared 4 bases from V and 2 bases from J, leaving 8 bases between. The germline CDR1 and CDR2 sequences are ENHRY and SYGVKD. The CDR3 contains 14 residues. This CDR3 reads CAISGASNTGELFF. In DNA form, the CDR3 reads TGTGCCATCAGTGGAGCTAGTAACACCGGGGAGCTGTTTTTT.

The chain joins TRBV11-1 to TRBJ2-4; D call uncertain. Germline V gene data show CDR1 as SGHAT and CDR2 as FQDESV (reference sequence). With 0 bases removed from V and 8 bases from J, the gap between germline ends came to 8 bases. The CDR3 contains 13 residues. In nucleotides, the CDR3 is TGTGCCAGCAGCTTAGCAGGGTCAGACATTCAGTACTTC. Residues: CASSLAGSDIQYF.

The chain combines TRBV4-1 with TRBJ2-1, with 7 positions matching TRBD2. This CDR3 contains 16 residues. J gave up 3 bases and V 0 bases, and 5 bases lay outside the gene matches. Germline loops: CDR1 MGHRA, CDR2 YSYEKL. CDR3 loop: CASSQDLGGGYNEQFF. In DNA, the CDR3 is TGCGCCAGCAGCCAAGATCTGGGGGGGGGCTACAATGAGCAGTTCTTC.

The chain combines TRBV15 with TRBJ1-5; no reliable D call. Trimming pared 0 bases from V and 2 bases from J, leaving 5 bases between. The CDR3 loop spans 14 amino acids. The germline V gene encodes CDR1 LNHNV and CDR2 YYDKDF (reference sequence). The CDR3 DNA reads TGTGCCACCAGCAGAGATAAGGGCAATCAGCCCCAGCATTTT. Translated: CATSRDKGNQPQHF.

V usage is TRBV19 and J usage is TRBJ2-5; 8 bases agree with TRBD1. The ends lost 1 base at V and 5 bases at J; junction bases unmatched: 0. CDR1 and CDR2 (germline): LNHDA, SQIVND (reference sequence). The CDR3 loop spans 13 amino acids. The CDR3 region is CASSIGDRETQYF. CDR3 nucleotide sequence: TGTGCCAGTAGTATAGGGGACAGGGAGACCCAGTACTTC.

The chain joins TRBV6-6 to TRBJ2-5; tentatively, D is TRBD2 (5 bases). V was trimmed by 2 bases and J by 5 bases, leaving 9 bases between them. The CDR3 totals 13 residues. Per the germline V gene, CDR1 is MNHNY and CDR2 is SVGAGI (reference sequence). The CDR3 nucleotides are TGTGCCAGCAGTTACGGCGGGCTTGAGACCCAGTACTTC. Translating it yields CASSYGGLETQYF.

J is TRBJ1-3 and V is TRBV6-1, with a weak D call TRBD1 (6 bases). The CDR3 sequence is 14 residues long. The V and J ends lost 2 bases and 4 bases respectively, with 9 bases between them. CDR1 MNHNS and CDR2 SASEGT come from the germline V gene. The DNA of the CDR3 is TGTGCCAGCAGTGAATACAGGGTCGGAAACACCATATATTTT. Its translation: CASSEYRVGNTIYF.

The V gene is TRBV7-2, the J gene TRBJ2-3; unclear D gene. Trimming cost V 4 bases and J 5 bases, with 16 bases left between them. CDR3 length equals 15 residues. CDR1 and CDR2 (germline): SGHTA, FQGNSA. CDR3 protein: CASSSPLLWEDTQYF. The CDR3 region has the DNA TGTGCCAGCAGCTCACCTCTACTATGGGAAGATACGCAGTATTTT.

The rearrangement uses TRBV19 and TRBJ1-2, with D hard to call. Looked up from germline, CDR1 is LNHDA and CDR2 is SQIVND (reference sequence). V shed 4 bases and J shed 0 bases, with 18 bases lying between them. The CDR3 covers 17 residues. Here the CDR3 reads CASSRPLRTDANYGYTF. Written as DNA, the CDR3 is TGTGCCAGTAGTAGACCGCTTCGGACGGATGCTAACTATGGCTACACCTTC.

This clone was seen more than once but under ten times. V and J are TRBV5-1 and TRBJ2-7; weak D call: TRBD2 (6 bases). CDR1 is SGHRS, CDR2 YFSETQ, per germline. The CDR3 sequence is 14 residues long. Trimming left V 3 bases short and J 5 bases short, with 15 bases between. The CDR3 loop reads CASSYPTEGNEQYF. The CDR3 nucleotides read TGCGCCAGCAGCTACCCGACGGAGGGAAACGAGCAGTACTTC.

The CDR3 nucleotides are TGTGCCAGCAGGGGGACTAGCGGGAGGATGGAGCAGTACTTC. The encoded protein is CASRGTSGRMEQYF. The V call is TRBV28, the J call TRBJ2-5, with 15 nucleotides matching TRBD2. V lost 6 bases, J lost 11 bases, and 7 bases stayed unmatched. The CDR3 contains 14 residues. Looked up from germline, CDR1 is MDHEN and CDR2 is SYDVKM.

The chain has TRBV5-1 and TRBJ2-1; 10 positions agree with TRBD2. The CDR3 contains 17 residues. Germline CDR1 and CDR2: SGHRS and YFSETQ. Unmatched junction bases numbered 11, after V lost 0 bases and J lost 8 bases. The CDR3 is CASSLGPGSGRADEQFF. Here the CDR3 DNA reads TGCGCCAGCAGCTTGGGCCCCGGGAGCGGGAGGGCCGATGAGCAGTTCTTC.

The chain is built from TRBV18 and TRBJ1-3; the D is unclear. V was cut by 2 bases and J by 1 base, with 9 bases left in between. The germline CDR1 and CDR2 sequences are KGHSH and LQKENI. The length of the CDR3 is 15 residues. The CDR3 bases are TGTGCCAGCTCACCAACGGCCAGGTCTGGAAACACCATATATTTT. This encodes CASSPTARSGNTIYF.

On this clone itself: A junction boundary mismatches the germline segment, possibly from a read error. The chain combines TRBV30 with TRBJ1-5; D not resolved. The CDR3 is 13 amino acids. The germline CDR1 and CDR2 sequences are GTSNPN and SVGIG (reference sequence). CDR3: CAWSPDRNQPRHF. The CDR3 DNA follows: TGTGCCTGGAGTCCAGACCGGAATCAGCCCCGGCATTTT.

The chain recombines TRBV11-3 with TRBJ2-3, with D possibly matching TRBD2 (6 bases). Per the germline V gene, CDR1 is SGHNT and CDR2 is YENEEA. The CDR3 consists of 15 residues. Deletions cut 3 bases from V and 2 bases from J, with 12 bases between. The CDR3 sequence is CASSLRGPPTDTQYF. CDR3 sequence (DNA): TGTGCCAGCAGCTTGCGGGGCCCCCCCACAGATACGCAGTATTTT.

The chain is built from TRBV14 and TRBJ1-2; D remains unclear. The germline CDR1 and CDR2 sequences are SGHDN and FVKESK. V was pared by 0 bases and J by 4 bases, with 9 bases between. CDR3 length equals 14 residues. The CDR3 here is CASSQDLGSYGYTF. CDR3 in DNA: TGTGCCAGCAGCCAAGATCTAGGCAGCTATGGCTACACCTTC.

This sequence joins TRBV5-4 and TRBJ2-7; TRBD1 agrees at 10 bases. In germline, CDR1 is SGHNT, CDR2 YYREEE (reference sequence). V lost 0 bases to trimming and J lost 5 bases; unmatched junction nucleotides: 11. CDR3 length: 17 residues. CDR3 region: CASSLGTLTGGFNEQYF. CDR3 coding DNA: TGTGCCAGCAGCTTGGGAACGTTGACAGGGGGCTTCAACGAGCAGTACTTC.